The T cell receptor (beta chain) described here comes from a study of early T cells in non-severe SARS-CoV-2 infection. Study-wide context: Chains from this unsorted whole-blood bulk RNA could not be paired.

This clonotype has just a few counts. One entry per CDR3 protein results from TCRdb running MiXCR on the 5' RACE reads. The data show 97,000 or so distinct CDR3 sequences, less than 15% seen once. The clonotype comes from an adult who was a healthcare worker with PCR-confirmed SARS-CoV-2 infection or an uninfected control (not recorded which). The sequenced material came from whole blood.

CDR3 coding DNA: TGTGCCAGCTGTAGCGGGAGCGCGAACACCGGGGAGCTGTTTTTT. Its translation is CASCSGSANTGELFF. The V call is TRBV28, the J call TRBJ2-2, with TRBD2 identical over 9 bases. The CDR3 runs 15 residues. Losses at the gene ends were 8 bases for V and 0 bases for J; bases not matched to a gene: 4. Germline V CDR1 and CDR2: MDHEN, SYDVKM.